The 23 T cell receptor beta chains given below trace back to one sample, sequenced in a study of T-cell reconstitution after alpha-beta-depleted transplantation in children. As it was prepared, the TCRbeta library received unique molecular identifiers. Each CDR3 protein gets one entry after TCRdb re-called the PCR reads with MiXCR. This table holds a few hundred thousand distinct CDR3 sequences, 15% to 20% found once. The sample was PBMCs, mostly from graft donor cells, taken 360 days after TCRalphabeta/CD19-depleted stem cell transplant. These receptors came from a boy in the first two years of life who had a stem cell transplant for Wiskott-Aldrich syndrome, so the T cells may come from the graft donor.

This clonotype has a handful of counts. The chain employs TRBV10-3 and TRBJ1-6, with D unresolved. The germline V and J ends were trimmed by 3 bases and 5 bases, with 11 bases remaining between them. There are 15 residues in the CDR3. Germline assignment: CDR1 ENHRY and CDR2 SYGVKD. The CDR3 loop is CAISDRWTDNSPLHF. In DNA form, the CDR3 reads TGTGCCATCAGTGATCGTTGGACGGATAATTCACCCCTCCACTTT.

This clonotype was seen more than once but under ten times. The V gene is TRBV3-1, the J gene TRBJ2-7; 7 bases are a match to TRBD2. The J segment lost 5 bases and the V segment lost 2 bases, leaving 9 bases of the junction unmatched. Per germline, CDR1 LGHDT and CDR2 YNNKEL (reference sequence). The CDR3 totals 15 residues. CDR3 sequence: CASSQYAGVINEQYF. The CDR3 coding sequence is TGTGCCAGCAGCCAATACGCGGGAGTTATAAACGAGCAGTACTTC.

This clonotype has just a few counts. The V and J genes are TRBV7-6 and TRBJ2-7; TRBD2 is a possible D gene (6 bases). Trimming pared 4 bases from V and 4 bases from J, leaving 14 bases between. Germline CDR1 SGHVS, CDR2 FNYEAQ. The CDR3 contains 14 residues. The CDR3 bases are TGTGCCAGCAGCTCCGACGGGGGACCTTACGAGCAGTACTTC. It codes for CASSSDGGPYEQYF.

Many counts were recorded for this clonotype. Sequence at one end of the junction differs from germline and may be a read error. The V gene is TRBV12-3 or TRBV12-4, the J gene TRBJ2-1; TRBD2 matches 12 bases. CDR3 length: 15 amino acids. The CDR3 here is CASSLLAGGHNEQFF. CDR3 coding DNA: TGCGCCAGCAGTCTACTAGCGGGAGGCCATAATGAGCAGTTCTTC.

CDR3 in amino acids: CASSLKGGDSSGNTIYF. CDR3 in DNA: TGCGCCAGCAGCTTGAAAGGGGGCGATAGCTCTGGAAACACCATATATTTT. The rearrangement joins TRBV5-1 to TRBJ1-3; 7 nucleotides agree with TRBD1. V was clipped by 1 base and J by 0 bases; unmatched bases: 7. The CDR3 has 17 amino acids. Germline CDR1 and CDR2: SGHRS and YFSETQ.

This clonotype came up a few times. The gene calls are TRBV14 and TRBJ2-1, with D perhaps matching TRBD1 (6 bases). Per the germline V gene, CDR1 is SGHDN and CDR2 is FVKESK. V lost 3 bases, J lost 7 bases, and 10 bases lay in between. This CDR3 spans 13 amino acids. The CDR3 is CASSHPQGNEQFF. As DNA, the CDR3 is TGTGCCAGCAGCCATCCTCAGGGGAATGAGCAGTTCTTC.

The rearrangement uses TRBV15 and TRBJ2-7; D call uncertain. This CDR3 has 11 amino acids. Germline V gene sequence: CDR1 LNHNV, CDR2 YYDKDF (reference sequence). The V end lost 4 bases, the J end lost 5 bases, and 6 bases lay between the germline ends. Here the CDR3 DNA reads TGTGCCACCAGCACCCTCGACGAGCAGTACTTC. Amino acids: CATSTLDEQYF.

This clonotype was observed a few times. The chain uses TRBV10-1 and TRBJ2-2, with D uncertain. Trimming pared 6 bases from V and 7 bases from J, leaving 15 bases between. CDR1 is WNHNN, CDR2 SYGVQD, per germline (reference sequence). The CDR3 is 14 residues long. The CDR3 DNA sequence: TGCGCCAGCAGCTACAAGGGTAGTAGCGGGGAGCTGTTTTTT. It specifies CASSYKGSSGELFF.

V and J are TRBV5-6 and TRBJ2-7; TRBD1 matches at 8 bases. Unmatched junction bases numbered 8, after V lost 0 bases and J lost 3 bases. This CDR3 has 16 amino acids. The germline V gene has CDR1 SGHDT and CDR2 YYEEEE. As DNA, the CDR3 is TGTGCCAGCAGCTTGGAACCCGGGACAGGTCACTACGAGCAGTACTTC. The encoded protein is CASSLEPGTGHYEQYF.

This clonotype was detected many times. The V and J genes are TRBV28 and TRBJ2-6; D is perhaps TRBD2 (6 bases). Germline V gene data show CDR1 as MDHEN and CDR2 as SYDVKM. Between the trimmed V and J ends, which lost 5 bases and 2 bases, there was a span of 10 bases. The CDR3 consists of 15 residues. In DNA form, the CDR3 reads TGTGCCAGCAGTGGAGGGTGGGCTGGGGCCAACGTCCTGACTTTC. It translates to CASSGGWAGANVLTF.

The chain recombines TRBV4-1 with TRBJ2-6; no clear D gene. Germline lookup yields CDR1 MGHRA and CDR2 YSYEKL. V gave up 4 bases and J gave up 1 base, with 20 bases separating them. CDR3 length: 19 amino acids. For the CDR3, the DNA is TGCGCCAGCAGCCGGGTTGCGTCGCACCTTTTATCTGGGGCCAACGTCCTGACTTTC. Protein: CASSRVASHLLSGANVLTF.

In this sample, this clonotype turned up a few times. The rearrangement links TRBV7-2 to TRBJ2-2; D not resolved. The CDR3 is 16 residues long. Trimming shortened V by 1 base and J by 1 base, and 10 bases separated the two germline ends. Germline loops: CDR1 SGHTA, CDR2 FQGNSA. CDR3 in DNA: TGTGCCAGCAGCTTAGTTGGGGTCGTGAACACCGGGGAGCTGTTTTTT. It encodes CASSLVGVVNTGELFF. The variable domain in full, with the rest retrieved from reference TRBV7-2 and TRBJ2-2, is GAGVSQSPSNKVTEKGKDVELRCDPISGHTALYWYRQSLGQGLEFLIYFQGNSAPDKSGLPSDRFSAERTGGSVSTLTIQRTQQEDSAVYLCASSLVGVVNTGELFFGEGSRLTVL.

This clonotype was observed a handful of times. This chain links TRBV12-3 or TRBV12-4 with TRBJ2-7; a possible D gene is TRBD2 (6 bases). V was clipped by 3 bases and J by 6 bases, with 15 bases between them. The CDR3 length is 14 residues. DNA of the CDR3: TGTGCCAGCAGTTTCCGGGCGGGGCCGTCCGAGCAGTACTTC. Protein sequence: CASSFRAGPSEQYF.

The V and J genes are TRBV11-2 and TRBJ1-2, with TRBD1 matching 7 bases. Per germline, CDR1 SGHAT and CDR2 FQNNGV. Losses at the gene ends were 4 bases for V and 8 bases for J; bases not matched to a gene: 13. This CDR3 has 15 residues. CDR3 residues: CASSSPKGQARGYTF. CDR3 nucleotide sequence: TGTGCCAGCAGCTCCCCGAAAGGACAGGCGAGAGGCTACACCTTC. Complete variable domain (other parts from reference TRBV11-2 and TRBJ1-2): EAGVAQSPRYKIIEKRQSVAFWCNPISGHATLYWYQQILGQGPKLLIQFQNNGVVDDSQLPKDRFSAERLKGVDSTLKIQPAKLEDSAVYLCASSSPKGQARGYTFGSGTRLTVV.

The J gene is TRBJ2-7, the V gene TRBV7-9, with 10 nucleotides matching TRBD1. This CDR3 contains 17 residues. In germline, CDR1 is SEHNR, CDR2 FQNEAQ (reference sequence). J gave up 4 bases and V 0 bases, and 9 bases lay outside the gene matches. CDR3 sequence reads: CASSLAGRQGAKYEQYF. CDR3 DNA sequence: TGTGCCAGCAGCTTAGCCGGGAGACAGGGGGCTAAGTACGAGCAGTACTTC. The full variable domain, with the rest looked up from reference TRBV7-9 and TRBJ2-7, is DTGVSQNPRHKITKRGQNVTFRCDPISEHNRLYWYRQTLGQGPEFLTYFQNEAQLEKSRLLSDRFSAERPKGSFSTLEIQRTEQGDSAMYLCASSLAGRQGAKYEQYFGPGTRLTVT.

The chain employs TRBV20-1 and TRBJ2-6; maybe TRBD1 (5 bases). CDR3 length equals 12 residues. Per the germline V gene, CDR1 is DFQATT and CDR2 is SNEGSKA (reference sequence). V was shortened by 2 bases and J by 10 bases, with 9 bases between the two germline ends. CDR3 region: CSARQGWNVLTF. CDR3 DNA: TGCAGTGCTAGACAGGGTTGGAACGTCCTGACTTTC.

This clonotype has just a few counts. The chain couples TRBV5-1 to TRBJ2-7, with TRBD2 matching over 9 bases. The CDR3 contains 15 residues. Per germline, CDR1 SGHRS and CDR2 YFSETQ. After removal of 1 base from V and 0 bases from J, the junction contained 2 bases not matched to a gene. CDR3 DNA sequence: TGCGCCAGCAGCTTGCATAGCGGGAGCTCCTACGAGCAGTACTTC. Its protein is CASSLHSGSSYEQYF.

The CDR3: CSAYTPGTSGPYEQYF. The CDR3, as DNA: TGCAGTGCTTATACTCCCGGGACTAGCGGACCCTACGAGCAGTACTTC. The chain links TRBV20-1 to TRBJ2-7, with TRBD2 matching 11 bases. Germline loops: CDR1 DFQATT, CDR2 SNEGSKA (reference sequence). The CDR3 has 16 amino acids. V lost 5 bases to trimming and J lost 2 bases; unmatched junction nucleotides: 11.

The chain combines TRBV12-3 or TRBV12-4 with TRBJ2-4, with 8 bases lining up with TRBD2. After removal of 1 base from V and 0 bases from J, the junction contained 5 bases not matched to a gene. The CDR3 runs to 17 residues. CDR3 bases: TGTGCCAGCAGTTTAGGGGTAGCGGGGCTAGCCAAAAACATTCAGTACTTC. Amino acids: CASSLGVAGLAKNIQYF.

The chain's CDR3 is CASSLSVSKGQETQYF. The CDR3 bases are TGCGCCAGCAGCTTGTCAGTAAGCAAAGGCCAAGAGACCCAGTACTTC. This chain connects TRBV5-1 to TRBJ2-5, with D unresolved. This CDR3 spans 16 amino acids. Germline V gene sequence: CDR1 SGHRS, CDR2 YFSETQ. Trimming shortened V by 1 base and J by 1 base, and 14 bases separated the two germline ends.

The V call is TRBV6-2 or TRBV6-3, the J call TRBJ2-1; 8 bases align to TRBD2. Germline CDR1 is MNHEY and CDR2 is SVGEGT. CDR3 size: 12 residues. Trimming cost V 6 bases and J 10 bases; bases outside gene matches: 5. CDR3 protein: CASSNPSGEQFF. The CDR3 region has the DNA TGTGCCAGCAGCAACCCTAGCGGGGAGCAGTTCTTC.

Only a few counts were recorded for this clonotype. The gene calls are TRBV5-1 and TRBJ2-6; 8 bases agree with TRBD1. V lost 0 bases, J lost 5 bases, and 4 bases stayed unmatched. The CDR3 loop spans 16 amino acids. Germline V gene lookup returns CDR1 SGHRS and CDR2 YFSETQ. In nucleotides, the CDR3 is TGCGCCAGCAGCTTGGAATGGGACAGGAGGGCCAACGTCCTGACTTTC. Its translation: CASSLEWDRRANVLTF.

V and J are TRBV19 and TRBJ2-7, with D perhaps TRBD1 (5 bases). The germline gives CDR1 LNHDA, CDR2 SQIVND (reference sequence). CDR3 length: 16 amino acids. The ends were cut back, 5 bases at V and 3 bases at J, with 20 bases in the middle. In DNA, the CDR3 is TGTGCCAGTAGTTCAGGGTCTCGGACCCCTGTCTACGAGCAGTACTTC. Translation gives CASSSGSRTPVYEQYF.